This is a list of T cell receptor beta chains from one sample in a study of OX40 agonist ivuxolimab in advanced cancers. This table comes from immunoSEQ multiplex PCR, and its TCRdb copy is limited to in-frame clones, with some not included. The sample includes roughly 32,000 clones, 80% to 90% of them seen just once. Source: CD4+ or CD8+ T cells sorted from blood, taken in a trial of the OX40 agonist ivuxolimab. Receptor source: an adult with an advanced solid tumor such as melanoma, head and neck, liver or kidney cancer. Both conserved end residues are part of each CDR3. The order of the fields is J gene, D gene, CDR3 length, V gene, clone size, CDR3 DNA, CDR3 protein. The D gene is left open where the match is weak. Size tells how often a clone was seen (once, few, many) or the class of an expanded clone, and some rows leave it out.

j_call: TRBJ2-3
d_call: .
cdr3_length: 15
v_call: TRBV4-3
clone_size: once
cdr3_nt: TGCGCCAGCAGCCAAGAGGGGGTTAGCACAGATACGCAGTATTTT
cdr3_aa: CASSQEGVSTDTQYF

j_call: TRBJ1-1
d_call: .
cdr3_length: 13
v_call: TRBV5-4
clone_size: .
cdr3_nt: TGTGCCAGCAGCTTGGCGGGGGTGACTGAAGCTTTCTTT
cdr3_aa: CASSLAGVTEAFF

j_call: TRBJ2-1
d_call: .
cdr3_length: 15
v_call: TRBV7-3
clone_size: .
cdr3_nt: TGTGCCAGCAGCAGGGGGGTAGTCGGAGAAAATGAGCAGTTCTTC
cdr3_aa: CASSRGVVGENEQFF

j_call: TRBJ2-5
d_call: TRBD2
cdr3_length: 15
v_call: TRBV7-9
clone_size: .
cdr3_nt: TGTGCCAGCAGCTCGGGACTAGCGGGAGAAGAGACCCAGTACTTC
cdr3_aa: CASSSGLAGEETQYF

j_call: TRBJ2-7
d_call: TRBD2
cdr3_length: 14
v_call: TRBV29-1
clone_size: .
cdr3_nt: TGCAGCGTTGGGGGTACTAGCGGCGACTACGAGCAGTACTTC
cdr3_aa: CSVGGTSGDYEQYF

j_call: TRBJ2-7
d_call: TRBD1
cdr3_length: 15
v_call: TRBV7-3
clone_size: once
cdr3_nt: TGTGCCAGCAGCTTAACCGGGACAGCCCCCTACGAGCAGTACTTC
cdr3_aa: CASSLTGTAPYEQYF

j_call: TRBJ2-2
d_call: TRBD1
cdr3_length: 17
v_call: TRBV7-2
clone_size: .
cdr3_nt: TGTGCCAGCAGCTTAGCACCACAGGGGGCGAAGACCGGGGAGCTGTTTTTT
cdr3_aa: CASSLAPQGAKTGELFF

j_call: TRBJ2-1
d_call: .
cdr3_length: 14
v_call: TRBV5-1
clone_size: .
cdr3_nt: TGCGCCAGCAGCGACGGTAGCGCTTACAATGAGCAGTTCTTC
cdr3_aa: CASSDGSAYNEQFF

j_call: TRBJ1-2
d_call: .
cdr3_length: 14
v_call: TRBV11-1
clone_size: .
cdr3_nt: TGTGCCAGCAGCACGACGACAGATGGCTATGGCTACACCTTC
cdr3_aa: CASSTTTDGYGYTF

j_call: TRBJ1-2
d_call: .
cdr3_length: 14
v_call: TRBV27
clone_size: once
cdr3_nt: TGTGCCAGCACCCCCTTGGGGGGGGCCTGGGGCTACACCTTC
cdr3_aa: CASTPLGGAWGYTF

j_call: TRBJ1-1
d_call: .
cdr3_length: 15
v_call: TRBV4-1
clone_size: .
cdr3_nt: TGCGCCAGCAGCCAAGCGGGACGGATGAACACTGAAGCTTTCTTT
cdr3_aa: CASSQAGRMNTEAFF

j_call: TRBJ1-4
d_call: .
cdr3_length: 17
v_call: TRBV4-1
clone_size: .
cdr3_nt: TGCGCCAGCAGCCAAGAGGCCGGGCGATCAACTAATGAAAAACTGTTTTTT
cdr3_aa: CASSQEAGRSTNEKLFF

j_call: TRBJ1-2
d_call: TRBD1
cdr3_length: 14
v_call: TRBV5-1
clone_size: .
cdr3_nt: TGCGCCAGCAGCGGTCGACAGGGGGCGGATGGCTACACCTTC
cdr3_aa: CASSGRQGADGYTF

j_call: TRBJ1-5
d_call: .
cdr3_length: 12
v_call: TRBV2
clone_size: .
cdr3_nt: TGTGCCAGCAGTGATCGGGGTCAGCCCCAGCATTTT
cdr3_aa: CASSDRGQPQHF

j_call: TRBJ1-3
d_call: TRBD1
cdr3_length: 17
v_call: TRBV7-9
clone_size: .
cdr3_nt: TGTGCCAGCAGCTTAGGAGGCTCTGACAGGGCTGGAAACACCATATATTTT
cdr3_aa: CASSLGGSDRAGNTIYF

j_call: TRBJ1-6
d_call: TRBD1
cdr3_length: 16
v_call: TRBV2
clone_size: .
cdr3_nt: TGTGCCAGCAGTGAAGCCGGGACAGCAAATAATTCACCCCTCCACTTT
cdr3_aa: CASSEAGTANNSPLHF

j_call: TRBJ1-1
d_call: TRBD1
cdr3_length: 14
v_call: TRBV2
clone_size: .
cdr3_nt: TGTGCCAGCATCGGGACAGTGAGTAACACTGAAGCTTTCTTT
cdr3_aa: CASIGTVSNTEAFF

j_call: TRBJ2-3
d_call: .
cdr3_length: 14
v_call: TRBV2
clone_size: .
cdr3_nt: TGTGCCAGCAGAGCCTATCCTTCCACAGATACGCAGTATTTT
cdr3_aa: CASRAYPSTDTQYF

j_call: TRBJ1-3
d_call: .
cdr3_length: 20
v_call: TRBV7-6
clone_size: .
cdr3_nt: TGTGCCAGCAGCTTACGATCGCCAGATAGGTTTGGCCTCTCTGGAAACACCATATATTTT
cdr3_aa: CASSLRSPDRFGLSGNTIYF

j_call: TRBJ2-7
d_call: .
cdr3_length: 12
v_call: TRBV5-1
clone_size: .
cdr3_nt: TGCGCCAGCAGCTTTCAGGGCTACGAGCAGTACTTC
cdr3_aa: CASSFQGYEQYF

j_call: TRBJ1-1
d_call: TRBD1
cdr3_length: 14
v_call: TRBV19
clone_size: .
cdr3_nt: TGTGCCAGTAGATGGGACAGGGCAAACACTGAAGCTTTCTTT
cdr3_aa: CASRWDRANTEAFF

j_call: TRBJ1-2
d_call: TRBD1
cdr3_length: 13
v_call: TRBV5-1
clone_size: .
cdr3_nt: TGCGCCAGCAGCCCGGGACAGGGTTATGGCTACACCTTC
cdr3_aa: CASSPGQGYGYTF

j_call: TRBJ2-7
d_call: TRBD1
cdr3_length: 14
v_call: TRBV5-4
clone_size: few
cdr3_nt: TGTGCCAGCAGCATAGGGGGCTCTCTCGACGAGCAGTACTTC
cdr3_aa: CASSIGGSLDEQYF

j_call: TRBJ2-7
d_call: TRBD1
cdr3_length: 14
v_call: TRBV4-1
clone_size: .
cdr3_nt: TGCGCCAGCAGCCACCGGGACAGGGGTTACGAGCAGTACTTC
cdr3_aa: CASSHRDRGYEQYF

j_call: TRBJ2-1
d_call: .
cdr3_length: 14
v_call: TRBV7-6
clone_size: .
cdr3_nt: TGTGCCAGCAGCTTAGCAGCTCAGAGCAATGAGCAGTTCTTC
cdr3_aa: CASSLAAQSNEQFF

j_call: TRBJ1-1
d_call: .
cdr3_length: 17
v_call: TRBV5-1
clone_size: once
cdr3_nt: TGCGCCAGCAGCTTGGTCCAGAGCCAGACCTTGAACACTGAAGCTTTCTTT
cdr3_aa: CASSLVQSQTLNTEAFF

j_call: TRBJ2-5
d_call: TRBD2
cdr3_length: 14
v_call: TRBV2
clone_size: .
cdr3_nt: TGTGCCAGCAGTGAACAGGCGGGGGGAGAGACCCAGTACTTC
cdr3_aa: CASSEQAGGETQYF

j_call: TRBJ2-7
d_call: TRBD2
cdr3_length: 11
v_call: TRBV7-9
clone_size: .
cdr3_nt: TGTGCCAGCGGCGGGGGCTACGAGCAGTACTTC
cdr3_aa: CASGGGYEQYF

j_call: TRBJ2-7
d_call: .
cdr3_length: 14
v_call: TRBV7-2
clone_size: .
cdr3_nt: TGTGCCAGCAGCTTAGGCGGCAGTTTAAACGAGCAGTACTTC
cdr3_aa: CASSLGGSLNEQYF